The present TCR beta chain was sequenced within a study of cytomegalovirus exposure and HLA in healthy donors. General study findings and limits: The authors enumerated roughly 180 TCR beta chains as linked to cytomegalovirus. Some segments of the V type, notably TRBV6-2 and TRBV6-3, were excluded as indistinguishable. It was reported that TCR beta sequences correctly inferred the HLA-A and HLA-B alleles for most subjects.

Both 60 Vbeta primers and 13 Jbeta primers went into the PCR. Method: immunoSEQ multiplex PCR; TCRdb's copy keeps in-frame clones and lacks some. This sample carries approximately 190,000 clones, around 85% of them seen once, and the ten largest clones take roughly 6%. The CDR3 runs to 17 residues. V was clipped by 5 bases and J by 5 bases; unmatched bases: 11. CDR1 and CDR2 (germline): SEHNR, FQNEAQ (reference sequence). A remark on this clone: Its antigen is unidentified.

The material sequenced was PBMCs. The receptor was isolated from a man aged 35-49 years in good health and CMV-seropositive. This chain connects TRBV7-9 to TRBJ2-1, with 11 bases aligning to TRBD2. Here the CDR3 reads CASSPRLAGNLNNEQFF. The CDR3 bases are TGTGCCAGCAGCCCTAGACTAGCGGGGAATCTAAACAATGAGCAGTTCTTC.